This T cell receptor beta chain was captured in a study of control samples from healthy donors and cancer patients. This clone was picked up a small number of times. This table comes from immunoSEQ multiplex PCR, and its TCRdb copy is limited to in-frame clones, with some not included. The data show approximately 58,000 clones, around 87% seen once. The ends were cut back, 5 bases at V and 4 bases at J, with 12 bases in the middle. This CDR3 has 14 residues. CDR1 is LNHNV and CDR2 is YYDKDF in the germline V gene (reference sequence). The specimen sequenced was PBMCs. The V call is TRBV15, the J call TRBJ1-5; D is perhaps TRBD1 (6 bases). The clonotype comes from a woman aged 60-70 years with lung cancer. DNA of the CDR3: TGTGCCACCAGCGTAAGGACAGCGAATCAGCCCCAGCATTTT. Translation gives CATSVRTANQPQHF.